The sample holds a few counts of the clone carrying this T cell receptor beta chain. With 7 bases removed from V and 4 bases from J, the gap between germline ends came to 17 bases. Germline CDR1 MDHEN, CDR2 SYDVKM. The CDR3 has 14 residues. The source of the sample is a study of sequential checkpoint blockade in melanoma. Study at large: Randomization was 1:1 between first-line nivolumab→ipilimumab and ipilimumab→nivolumab. Maintenance nivolumab came after either treatment sequence.

Treatment noted: randomized to nivolumab then ipilimumab (arm A) or the reverse (arm B). No patient had prior DNA-damaging chemotherapy. From thawed PBMCs, live CD3+CD8+ cells negative for CD19 and CD56 were sorted. TCRdb's copy holds only in-frame clones and misses some; the assay was immunoSEQ multiplex PCR. The profile shows 15,000 to 20,000 clones, around 69% of them singletons. Sequencing was performed on CD8+ T cells sorted from blood (inferred from file names), taken from a patient given nivolumab and ipilimumab in sequence. The J gene is TRBJ2-7, the V gene TRBV28; D is perhaps TRBD1 (7 bases). The receptor was isolated from a human donor with melanoma. This chain's CDR3 is CASMRDSLAYEQYF. The CDR3 nucleotides read TGTGCCAGCATGCGGGACAGTTTAGCTTACGAGCAGTACTTC.